These 23 T cell receptor beta chains were all obtained from the same sample, sequenced in a study of T-cell memory formation after mild COVID-19. TCRdb re-called the 5' RACE reads with MiXCR, one entry per CDR3 protein. Counted here are approximately 500,000 distinct CDR3 sequences, about 23% occurring once; the ten biggest clones make up under 15%. Sequenced material: PBMCs or a T cell subset sorted from them (not recorded which). All receptors derive from an adult woman who had mild COVID-19 (a few samples of this study predate the infection). Cell type and time point are not known.

There are a few counts of this clonotype. Here the CDR3 reads CASSFETGSSYNEQFF. CDR3 nucleotide sequence: TGTGCCAGCAGTTTCGAGACGGGAAGCTCCTACAATGAGCAGTTCTTC. The chain employs TRBV12-3 or TRBV12-4 and TRBJ2-1; D possibly corresponds to TRBD2 (5 bases). The CDR3 length is 16 residues. Trimming took off 3 bases at V and 0 bases at J, with 12 bases between the two ends.

This clonotype has only a few counts. This rearrangement joins TRBV29-1 to TRBJ1-1; perhaps TRBD1 as D (6 bases). Germline V CDR1 and CDR2: SQVTM, ANQGSEA. The V end lost 7 bases, the J end lost 1 base, and 10 bases lay between the germline ends. This CDR3 is built from 12 residues. CDR3 amino acids: CSARTANTEAFF. The CDR3 DNA is TGCAGCGCCCGGACAGCGAACACTGAAGCTTTCTTT.

This clonotype occurred a few times. This sequence joins TRBV20-1 and TRBJ2-1; D unresolved. With 6 bases removed from V and 9 bases from J, the gap between germline ends came to 18 bases. Germline CDR1 reads DFQATT; CDR2 reads SNEGSKA (reference sequence). The CDR3 covers 13 residues. The CDR3 protein is CSAPGANGREQFF. The DNA for the CDR3 is TGCAGTGCCCCCGGCGCGAATGGGCGTGAGCAGTTCTTC.

In its sample, this clonotype was seen many times. The V and J genes are TRBV28 and TRBJ2-5; no reliable D call. Germline assignment: CDR1 MDHEN and CDR2 SYDVKM. V was cut by 7 bases and J by 2 bases, with 14 bases left in between. This CDR3 spans 14 amino acids. This chain's CDR3 is CASTPSELQETQYF. DNA for the CDR3: TGTGCCAGCACTCCGAGTGAACTGCAAGAGACCCAGTACTTC. Complete variable domain (other parts from reference TRBV28 and TRBJ2-5): DVKVTQSSRYLVKRTGEKVFLECVQDMDHENMFWYRQDPGLGLRLIYFSYDVKMKEKGDIPEGYSVSREKKERFSLILESASTNQTSMYLCASTPSELQETQYFGPGTRLLVL.

This clonotype has more than one count but fewer than ten. The chain combines TRBV20-1 with TRBJ1-1, with D possibly being TRBD1 (5 bases). V lost 0 bases and J 6 bases, leaving 14 bases between the germline ends. Germline V gives CDR1 DFQATT, CDR2 SNEGSKA (reference sequence). The CDR3 runs 14 residues. CDR3 nucleotide sequence: TGCAGTGCTAGAGACTTTGGGGGGTTGGCTGAAGCTTTCTTT. It translates to CSARDFGGLAEAFF.

The V gene is TRBV12-3 or TRBV12-4, the J gene TRBJ2-3, with 9 positions matching TRBD2. Losses at the gene ends were 6 bases for V and 2 bases for J; bases not matched to a gene: 6. This CDR3 has 15 residues. The CDR3 here is CASRNSGRNTDTQYF. In nucleotides, the CDR3 is TGTGCCAGCAGAAATAGCGGGAGAAACACAGATACGCAGTATTTT.

In its sample, this clonotype was seen a few times. The J gene is TRBJ2-7, the V gene TRBV4-3; D might be TRBD1 (5 bases). Per germline, CDR1 LGHNA and CDR2 YSLEER. Trimming shortened V by 5 bases and J by 9 bases, and 26 bases separated the two germline ends. This CDR3 comprises 16 residues. The CDR3 protein is CASSSSTPRVTSRQYF. DNA of the CDR3: TGCGCCAGCAGCTCCAGTACCCCCAGGGTTACGAGCAGGCAGTACTTC.

This chain joins TRBV27 and TRBJ1-6; D unclear. V shed 5 bases and J shed 8 bases, with 13 bases lying between them. The CDR3 sequence is 14 residues long. Germline assignment: CDR1 MNHEY and CDR2 SMNVEV (reference sequence). CDR3 bases: TGTGCCAGCAGTCCAGGACGGGCCCATTCACCCCTCCACTTT. Encoded protein: CASSPGRAHSPLHF.

In its sample, this clonotype was seen a few times. This chain uses TRBV29-1 with TRBJ2-7; D gene ambiguous. There are 12 residues in the CDR3. CDR1 and CDR2 from the germline V gene are SQVTM and ANQGSEA. V lost 4 bases and J lost 3, with 10 bases in between. CDR3 nucleotides: TGCAGCGTTGGAGTGGTGTACTACGAGCAGTACTTC. This sequence encodes CSVGVVYYEQYF.

This clonotype was seen a handful of times. The chain uses TRBV18 and TRBJ2-2; D gene unclear. Trimming stripped 2 bases from V and 4 bases from J, with 8 bases between. The CDR3 runs 14 residues. The germline gives CDR1 KGHSH, CDR2 LQKENI. Here the CDR3 reads CASSPTTSTGELFF. CDR3 nucleotide sequence: TGTGCCAGCTCACCAACAACCTCCACCGGGGAGCTGTTTTTT.

The gene calls are TRBV20-1 and TRBJ2-5, with a tentative D call TRBD1 (6 bases). The CDR3 runs 14 residues. The ends were cut back, 6 bases at V and 2 bases at J, with 16 bases in the middle. Germline CDR1 and CDR2: DFQATT and SNEGSKA (reference sequence). The CDR3 spells CSAIYGTRQETQYF. The CDR3 nucleotides read TGCAGTGCAATTTACGGGACAAGACAAGAGACCCAGTACTTC.

The chain uses TRBV25-1 and TRBJ2-5; D is perhaps TRBD2 (5 bases). The CDR3 runs 14 residues. CDR1 MGHDK and CDR2 SYGVNS come from the germline V gene. The V gene lost 3 bases and the J gene lost 4 bases, with 12 bases spanning the gap. This chain's CDR3 is CASSEALAGETQYF. The CDR3 coding sequence is TGTGCCAGCAGTGAGGCGCTAGCAGGAGAGACCCAGTACTTC.

In nucleotides, the CDR3 is TGTGCCAGCACCTCAAGGACAGCCAGGAGCGAGCAGTACTTC. Amino acids: CASTSRTARSEQYF. The chain is built from TRBV7-2 and TRBJ2-7; tentatively, D is TRBD1 (6 bases). CDR3 size: 14 residues. Germline CDR1 and CDR2: SGHTA and FQGNSA. V was shortened by 7 bases and J by 6 bases, with 19 bases between the two germline ends.

The chain is built from TRBV2 and TRBJ2-1; weak D call: TRBD1 (6 bases). The CDR3 consists of 15 residues. Germline CDR1 reads SNHLY; CDR2 reads FYNNEI. V lost 3 bases and J 6 bases, leaving 15 bases between the germline ends. CDR3 amino acids: CASSEVAAGVNEQFF. CDR3 DNA: TGTGCCAGCAGTGAGGTGGCGGCAGGGGTCAATGAGCAGTTCTTC.

This chain links TRBV20-1 with TRBJ2-3, with D hard to call. The germline V gene has CDR1 DFQATT and CDR2 SNEGSKA (reference sequence). The CDR3 runs 16 residues. V was cut by 1 base and J by 0 bases, with 14 bases left in between. The DNA of the CDR3 is TGCAGTGCTAGAGCTCTAAAGATAGCTAGCACAGATACGCAGTATTTT. Translated, it gives CSARALKIASTDTQYF.

This clonotype was detected only a few times. This chain connects TRBV25-1 to TRBJ2-7; the D call may be TRBD1 or TRBD2 (7 bases each). In germline, CDR1 is MGHDK, CDR2 SYGVNS. The CDR3 totals 18 residues. Trimming removed 0 bases at V and 1 base at J, with 19 bases between. The CDR3 coding sequence is TGTGCCAGCAGTGAATATTCTCGGGGGGACAGCGGGTCCTACGAGCAGTACTTC. Translation: CASSEYSRGDSGSYEQYF.

The rearrangement joins TRBV12-3 or TRBV12-4 to TRBJ1-2; D might be TRBD1 (6 bases). This CDR3 comprises 14 residues. Trimming shortened V by 3 bases and J by 5 bases, and 13 bases separated the two germline ends. The CDR3 sequence is CASSFPGQTYGYTF. The CDR3 DNA follows: TGTGCCAGCAGTTTTCCTGGACAGACTTATGGCTACACCTTC.

V is TRBV7-9 and J is TRBJ2-7; no reliable D call. Germline-derived CDR1 and CDR2 are SEHNR and FQNEAQ (reference sequence). The length of the CDR3 is 14 residues. Trimming shortened V by 6 bases and J by 2 bases, and 14 bases separated the two germline ends. CDR3 nucleotide sequence: TGTGCCAGCAGTCAAGGACCCGCCGCCTACGAGCAGTACTTC. This codes for CASSQGPAAYEQYF.

The V call is TRBV24-1, the J call TRBJ2-3; perhaps TRBD1 as D (6 bases). This CDR3 contains 13 residues. Germline V gene lookup returns CDR1 KGHDR and CDR2 SFDVKD. The germline V and J ends were trimmed by 5 bases and 1 base, with 6 bases remaining between them. The chain's CDR3 is CATSAGGTDTQYF. The CDR3 region has the DNA TGTGCCACCAGTGCAGGGGGCACAGATACGCAGTATTTT.

The genes are TRBV7-2 and TRBJ2-7, with TRBD2 matching over 7 bases. Germline V gives CDR1 SGHTA, CDR2 FQGNSA. This CDR3 is built from 14 residues. The V segment lost 3 bases and the J segment 1 base; nucleotides outside the gene matches: 3. The CDR3 DNA reads as TGTGCCAGCAGCTTGCAGCGGGGATCCTACGAGCAGTACTTC. The encoded protein is CASSLQRGSYEQYF.

The V and J genes are TRBV12-3 or TRBV12-4 and TRBJ1-1; possibly TRBD1 for D (5 bases). The CDR3 contains 14 residues. Trimming took 5 bases from V and 6 from J, leaving 16 bases between them. The CDR3 DNA sequence: TGTGCCAGCAGTGGGACGGGAGGGGTCTCTGAAGCTTTCTTT. This gives the protein CASSGTGGVSEAFF.

The genes are TRBV4-2 and TRBJ2-1, with a tentative D call TRBD2 (6 bases). The CDR3 runs 16 residues. Germline-derived CDR1 and CDR2 are LGHNA and YNFKEQ. V lost 1 base, J lost 6 bases, and 16 bases lay in between. Here the CDR3 reads CASSQGPRGLVNEQFF. Written as DNA, the CDR3 is TGTGCCAGCAGCCAAGGGCCCCGGGGGTTGGTCAATGAGCAGTTCTTC.

This clonotype was counted between two and nine times. The rearrangement links TRBV28 to TRBJ2-7; TRBD2 matches 9 bases. The CDR3 runs 16 residues. V shed 6 bases and J 3 bases; nucleotides not matched to a gene: 12. Germline CDR1 reads MDHEN; CDR2 reads SYDVKM. CDR3 sequence reads: CASSLNGGRAGYEQYF. CDR3 bases: TGTGCCAGCAGCCTCAACGGCGGGAGGGCCGGCTACGAGCAGTACTTC. The variable domain in full, completed from reference TRBV28 and TRBJ2-7, reads DVKVTQSSRYLVKRTGEKVFLECVQDMDHENMFWYRQDPGLGLRLIYFSYDVKMKEKGDIPEGYSVSREKKERFSLILESASTNQTSMYLCASSLNGGRAGYEQYFGPGTRLTVT.